This is a list of T cell receptor beta chains from one sample in a study of radiation and T cells in renal cell carcinoma. TCRdb's table, derived via immunoSEQ multiplex PCR, lists solely in-frame clones and lacks some. Among some 20,000 clones, 47% were seen once, and the ten largest hold roughly 17%. The specimen comprised tumor tissue, sampled from a patient whose treatment included radiotherapy and nephrectomy. These receptors originate from a woman between 50 and 59 years old with renal cell carcinoma. CDR3s include the opening cysteine and the closing phenylalanine or tryptophan. A D gene is named only where the DNA matches it firmly. Rows give clone size only sometimes, using once, few, many, or a class for an expanded clone.

J: TRBJ2-1
size: NA
D: TRBD2
V: TRBV4-1
DNA: TGCGCCAGCAACAGCCTCGCGGGGGGGCCCGATGAGCAGTTCTTC
CDR3: CASNSLAGGPDEQFF

J: TRBJ2-7
size: many
D: NA
V: TRBV5-6
DNA: TGTGCCAGCGGCCGTCGAGCCTACGAGCAGTACTTC
CDR3: CASGRRAYEQYF

J: TRBJ2-5
size: NA
D: TRBD2
V: TRBV5-1
DNA: TGCGCCAGCAGCTACCCTGGTAGCGGGGGTGAGACCCAGTACTTC
CDR3: CASSYPGSGGETQYF

J: TRBJ1-2
size: NA
D: NA
V: TRBV4-3
DNA: TGCGCCAGCAGCCAAGATAGGGGGGCGCAGGGCTACACCTTC
CDR3: CASSQDRGAQGYTF

J: TRBJ1-2
size: NA
D: NA
V: TRBV5-6
DNA: TGTGCCAGCAGCCCGGGTCTCAAAAACTATGGCTACACCTTC
CDR3: CASSPGLKNYGYTF

J: TRBJ1-2
size: NA
D: NA
V: TRBV18
DNA: TGTGCCAGCTCACCATCGACAGTAATTGGAAACTATGGCTACACCTTC
CDR3: CASSPSTVIGNYGYTF

J: TRBJ2-5
size: few
D: TRBD2
V: TRBV29-1
DNA: TGCAGCGCCGTGGGCGGGGGGGCTCGGGAGACCCAGTACTTC
CDR3: CSAVGGGARETQYF

J: TRBJ1-2
size: NA
D: TRBD1
V: TRBV4-2
DNA: TGTGCCAGCAGACAGGGGGCGAACTATGGCTACACCTTC
CDR3: CASRQGANYGYTF

J: TRBJ2-7
size: NA
D: TRBD2
V: TRBV6-5
DNA: TGTGCCAGCCGCCGGGGGGTAAACGAGCAGTACTTC
CDR3: CASRRGVNEQYF

J: TRBJ1-2
size: NA
D: NA
V: TRBV6-6
DNA: TGTGCCAGCACCCGACAGGTCCCTAATCTCTATGGCTACACCTTC
CDR3: CASTRQVPNLYGYTF

J: TRBJ1-4
size: few
D: NA
V: TRBV7-9
DNA: TGTGCCCTTCAGGGAGCAACTAATGAAAAACTGTTTTTT
CDR3: CALQGATNEKLFF

J: TRBJ2-2
size: NA
D: TRBD2
V: TRBV18
DNA: TGTGCCAGCTCACCAACGACTAGCCACACCGGGGAGCTGTTTTTT
CDR3: CASSPTTSHTGELFF

J: TRBJ1-1
size: many
D: TRBD1
V: TRBV12-5
DNA: TGTGCTAGTGGCCTCGGACAGGGGATGAACACTGAAGCTTTCTTT
CDR3: CASGLGQGMNTEAFF

J: TRBJ2-5
size: few
D: TRBD2
V: TRBV4-2
DNA: TGTGCCAGCAGCCAAGCCCATTTGGCGGGAGAAGAGACCCAGTACTTC
CDR3: CASSQAHLAGEETQYF

J: TRBJ1-2
size: NA
D: NA
V: TRBV5-5
DNA: TGTGCCAGCAGCCCGACGGGGGTTAGCTCAGGCTACACCTTC
CDR3: CASSPTGVSSGYTF

J: TRBJ2-2
size: NA
D: TRBD1
V: TRBV5-4
DNA: TGTGCCAGCAGCGGTCGGACAGGGGGGGCCGGGGAGCTGTTTTTT
CDR3: CASSGRTGGAGELFF

J: TRBJ1-6
size: NA
D: NA
V: TRBV30
DNA: TGTGCCTGGAGTGTACGGCTGAATTCACCCCTCCACTTT
CDR3: CAWSVRLNSPLHF

J: TRBJ1-1
size: few
D: TRBD1
V: TRBV6-5
DNA: TGTGCCAGCAGTTACGGACCGACAGGGGCGAACACTGAAGCTTTCTTT
CDR3: CASSYGPTGANTEAFF

J: TRBJ2-3
size: NA
D: TRBD1
V: TRBV15
DNA: TGTGCCACCAGCAGACAGGGGGCTTACGATACGCAGTATTTT
CDR3: CATSRQGAYDTQYF

J: TRBJ2-5
size: NA
D: TRBD1
V: TRBV7-9
DNA: TGTGCCAGCAGCTCAAACACCGGGACAGGGGGCCGTGAGACCCAGTACTTC
CDR3: CASSSNTGTGGRETQYF

J: TRBJ1-2
size: few
D: NA
V: TRBV4-1
DNA: TGCGCCAGCAGCCAAGACGCCCCGGCGAACTATGGCTACACCTTC
CDR3: CASSQDAPANYGYTF

J: TRBJ2-5
size: NA
D: TRBD2
V: TRBV6-1
DNA: TGTGCCAGCATCTCTTGGGGCGGGGGAAAAGAGACCCAGTACTTC
CDR3: CASISWGGGKETQYF

J: TRBJ1-2
size: NA
D: NA
V: TRBV19
DNA: TGTGCCAGTAGTATGGCCAGGGACTCTTCCTATGGCTACACCTTC
CDR3: CASSMARDSSYGYTF

J: TRBJ2-3
size: few
D: TRBD1
V: TRBV19
DNA: TGTGCCAGTAGTATAGATCGGGTCAGGGGGTTGGCAGATACGCAGTATTTT
CDR3: CASSIDRVRGLADTQYF

J: TRBJ2-1
size: medium-sized
D: NA
V: TRBV10-1
DNA: TGCGCCAGCAGCCGAGTATGGGTGCGAGGGGAGGAGCAGTTCTTC
CDR3: CASSRVWVRGEEQFF

J: TRBJ2-1
size: NA
D: TRBD1
V: TRBV27
DNA: TGTGCCAGCAGTATCTCAGGGGGTAGCTACAATGAGCAGTTCTTC
CDR3: CASSISGGSYNEQFF

J: TRBJ2-7
size: NA
D: NA
V: TRBV4-1
DNA: TGCGCCAGCAGCCAAAATCGGGGACACGAGCAGTACTTC
CDR3: CASSQNRGHEQYF

J: TRBJ1-1
size: few
D: NA
V: TRBV6-5
DNA: TGTGCCAGCAGTCAGGGATATGGAACTGAAGCTTTCTTT
CDR3: CASSQGYGTEAFF

J: TRBJ1-5
size: NA
D: TRBD1
V: TRBV15
DNA: TGTGCCAGCACGACGACAGGGGAAGGCAATCAGCCCCAGCATTTT
CDR3: CASTTTGEGNQPQHF

J: TRBJ2-7
size: few
D: NA
V: TRBV19
DNA: TGTGCCAGTACCGGACAGTCCGGCTACGAGCAGTACTTC
CDR3: CASTGQSGYEQYF

J: TRBJ2-3
size: NA
D: NA
V: TRBV9
DNA: TGTGCCAGCAGCGTAGAAGGAGGGGTCACGGATACGCAGTATTTT
CDR3: CASSVEGGVTDTQYF

J: TRBJ1-2
size: NA
D: NA
V: TRBV5-6
DNA: TGTGCCAGCAGCCCCGGGTGGGGATATGGCTACACCTTC
CDR3: CASSPGWGYGYTF

J: TRBJ1-2
size: many
D: TRBD1
V: TRBV7-9
DNA: TGTGCCAGCAGGGGGACAGGGGCTTACACCTTC
CDR3: CASRGTGAYTF

J: TRBJ1-1
size: NA
D: NA
V: TRBV10-1
DNA: TGCGCCAGCAGTCAGGTGTTCGGGAGCACTGAAGCTTTCTTT
CDR3: CASSQVFGSTEAFF

J: TRBJ1-1
size: NA
D: NA
V: TRBV6-1
DNA: TGTGCCACATACCAGAACACTGAAGCTTTCTTT
CDR3: CATYQNTEAFF